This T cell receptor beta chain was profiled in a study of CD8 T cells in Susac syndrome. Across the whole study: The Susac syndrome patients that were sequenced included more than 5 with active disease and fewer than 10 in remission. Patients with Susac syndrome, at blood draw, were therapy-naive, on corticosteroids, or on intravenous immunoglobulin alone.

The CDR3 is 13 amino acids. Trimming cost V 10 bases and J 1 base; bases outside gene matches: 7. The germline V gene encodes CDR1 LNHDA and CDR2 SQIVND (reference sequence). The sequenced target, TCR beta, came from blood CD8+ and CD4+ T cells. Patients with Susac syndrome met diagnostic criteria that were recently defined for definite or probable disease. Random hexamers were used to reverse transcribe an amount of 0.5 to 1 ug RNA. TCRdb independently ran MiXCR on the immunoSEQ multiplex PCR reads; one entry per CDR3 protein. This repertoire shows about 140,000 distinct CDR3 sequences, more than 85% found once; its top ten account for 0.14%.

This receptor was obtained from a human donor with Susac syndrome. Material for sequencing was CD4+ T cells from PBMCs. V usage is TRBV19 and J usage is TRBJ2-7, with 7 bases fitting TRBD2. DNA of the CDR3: TGTGCCACCAGCGGGACTGTTTCCTACGAGCAGTACTTC. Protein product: CATSGTVSYEQYF.